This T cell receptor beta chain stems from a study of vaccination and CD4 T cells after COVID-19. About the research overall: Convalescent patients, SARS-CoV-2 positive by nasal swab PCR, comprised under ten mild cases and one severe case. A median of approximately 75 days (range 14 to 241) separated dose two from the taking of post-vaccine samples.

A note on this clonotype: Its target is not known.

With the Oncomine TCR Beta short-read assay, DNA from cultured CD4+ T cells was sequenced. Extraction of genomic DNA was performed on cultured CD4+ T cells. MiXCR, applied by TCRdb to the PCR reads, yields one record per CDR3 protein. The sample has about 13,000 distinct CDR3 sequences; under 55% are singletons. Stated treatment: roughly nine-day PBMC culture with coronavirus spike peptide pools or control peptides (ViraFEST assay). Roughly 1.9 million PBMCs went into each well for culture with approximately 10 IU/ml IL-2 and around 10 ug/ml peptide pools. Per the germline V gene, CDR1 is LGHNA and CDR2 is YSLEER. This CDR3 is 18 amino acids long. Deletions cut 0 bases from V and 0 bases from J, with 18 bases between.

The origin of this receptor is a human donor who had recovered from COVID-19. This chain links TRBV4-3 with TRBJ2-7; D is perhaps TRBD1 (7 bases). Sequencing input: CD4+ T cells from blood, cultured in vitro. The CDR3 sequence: CASSQEVGGTATSYEQYF. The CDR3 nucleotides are TGCGCCAGCAGCCAAGAGGTCGGAGGGACAGCTACCTCCTACGAGCAGTACTTC.